The entry below describes one T cell receptor beta chain. This record comes from a study of CD8 T cells in Susac syndrome. Controls comprised healthy donors matched for age and sex. Negative magnetic isolation gave CD8+ and CD4+ cells; FACS enriched CD8+ TEMRA. This CDR3 is built from 14 residues. Trimming took off 7 bases at V and 5 bases at J, with 17 bases between the two ends. Germline lookup yields CDR1 SNHLY and CDR2 FYNNEI. An amount of RNA that ranged from about 0.45 to 1 ug was reverse transcribed with random hexamers. TCR beta CDR3 was amplified by immunoSEQ covering 54 Vbeta and 13 Jbeta. Each CDR3 protein is one row after TCRdb ran MiXCR on the immunoSEQ multiplex PCR reads. The sample comprises some 150,000 distinct CDR3 sequences, roughly 95% of which are singletons, and 0.075% to 0.09% rests with the top ten.

The source of this sequence is a human donor in good health. Sequenced sample: CD4+ T cells from PBMCs. The chain employs TRBV2 and TRBJ1-1; D gene unclear. The CDR3 DNA sequence: TGTGCCAGCAAGATGTCCGGCGTGAGTACTGAAGCTTTCTTT. This codes for CASKMSGVSTEAFF.